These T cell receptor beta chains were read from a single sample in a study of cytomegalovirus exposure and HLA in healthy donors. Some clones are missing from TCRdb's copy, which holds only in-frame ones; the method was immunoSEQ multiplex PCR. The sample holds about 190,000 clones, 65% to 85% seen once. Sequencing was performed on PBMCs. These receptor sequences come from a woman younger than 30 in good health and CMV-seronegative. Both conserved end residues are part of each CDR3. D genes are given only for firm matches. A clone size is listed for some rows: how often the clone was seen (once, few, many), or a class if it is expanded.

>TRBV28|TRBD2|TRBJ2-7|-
TGTGCCAGCAGTTTAGGACTAGCGGGGGCCTACGAGCAGTACTTC
CASSLGLAGAYEQYF
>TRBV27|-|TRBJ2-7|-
TGTGCCAGCAGTTCCCGATATTATCAGGGATCGGGCGAGCAGTACTTC
CASSSRYYQGSGEQYF
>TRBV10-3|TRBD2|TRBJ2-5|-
TGTGCCATCAGTGAGCCCCCCGGACTAGCGGGACAAGAGACCCAGTACTTC
CAISEPPGLAGQETQYF
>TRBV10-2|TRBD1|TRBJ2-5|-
TGCGCCAGCAGGCTTCCGGGACAGGAGGTGGAGCAGTACTTC
CASRLPGQEVEQYF
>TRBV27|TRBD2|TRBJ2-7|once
TGTGCCAGCAGTTTGTATAGCGGGAGGGCCGACGAGCAGTACTTC
CASSLYSGRADEQYF
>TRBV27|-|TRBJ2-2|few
TGTGCCAGCTATTACACCGGGGAGCTGTTTTTT
CASYYTGELFF
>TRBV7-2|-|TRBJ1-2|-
TGTGCCAGCAGCTTAGAATTGGGCTTTAACTATGGCTACACCTTC
CASSLELGFNYGYTF
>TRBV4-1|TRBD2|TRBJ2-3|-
TGCGCCAGCAGCCAAGAATCCCGGACTAGCGGCACAGATACGCAGTATTTT
CASSQESRTSGTDTQYF
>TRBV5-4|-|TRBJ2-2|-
TGTGCCAGCAGCTTGATAGGGGTGGACACCGGGGAGCTGTTTTTT
CASSLIGVDTGELFF
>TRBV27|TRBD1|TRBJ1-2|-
TGTGCCAGCAGCGAGCAGGGGGCTTGGGACTATGGCTACACCTTC
CASSEQGAWDYGYTF
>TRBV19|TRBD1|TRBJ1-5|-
TGTGCCAGTAGTTTAAGACAGGGGAGTCAGCCCCAGCATTTT
CASSLRQGSQPQHF
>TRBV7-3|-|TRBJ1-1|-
TGTGCCAGCAGCACCGAACTTTTCACTGAAGCTTTCTTT
CASSTELFTEAFF
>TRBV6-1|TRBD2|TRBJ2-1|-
TGTGCCAGCAGCGGACTAGCGGGAAGTTGGAATGAGCAGTTCTTC
CASSGLAGSWNEQFF
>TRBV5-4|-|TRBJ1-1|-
TGTGCCAGCAGCTTGGTGGCAGGGGTCATGAACACTGAAGCTTTCTTT
CASSLVAGVMNTEAFF
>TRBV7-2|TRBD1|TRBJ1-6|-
TGTGCCAGCAGCTGGTCCGGGACAGGGGGCCAGGATTCACCCCTCCACTTT
CASSWSGTGGQDSPLHF
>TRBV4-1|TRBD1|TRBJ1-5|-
TGCGCCAGCACCCCCGGACAGGGTGATCAGCCCCAGCATTTT
CASTPGQGDQPQHF
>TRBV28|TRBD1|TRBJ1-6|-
TGTGCCAGCAGAGACAGGGACAGAAATTCACCCCTCCACTTT
CASRDRDRNSPLHF
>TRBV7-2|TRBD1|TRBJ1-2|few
TGTGCCAGCAGCTTCACTCAGGGGGCGGAGGGCTACACCTTC
CASSFTQGAEGYTF
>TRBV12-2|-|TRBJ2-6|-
TGTGCAAGTCGCTTATATAAGGGGGGGTTAGACTCTGGGGCCAACGTCCTGACTTTC
CASRLYKGGLDSGANVLTF
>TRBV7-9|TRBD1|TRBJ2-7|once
TGTGCCAGCAGCTCTCCGACAGGGTACTACGAGCAGTACTTC
CASSSPTGYYEQYF
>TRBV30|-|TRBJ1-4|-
TGTGCCTGGACTAGGACATCAGCAACTAATGAAAAACTGTTTTTT
CAWTRTSATNEKLFF
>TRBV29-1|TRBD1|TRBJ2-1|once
TGCAGCGTTGAGACATCCGGGACAGGGGGCGATGAGCAGTTCTTC
CSVETSGTGGDEQFF
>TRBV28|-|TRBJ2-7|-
TGTGCCAGCAGTCCCCTCCCCCTCGACAGTACCTACGAGCAGTACTTC
CASSPLPLDSTYEQYF
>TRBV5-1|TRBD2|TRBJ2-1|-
TGCGCCAGCAGCTTTGCTAGCGGGGGGATGGACAATGAGCAGTTCTTC
CASSFASGGMDNEQFF
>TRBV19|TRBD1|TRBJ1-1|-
TGTGCCACGGCTTGGACAGGCAACATGAACACTGAAGCTTTCTTT
CATAWTGNMNTEAFF
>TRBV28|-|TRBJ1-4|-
TGTGCCAGCACCCATGAGCGTGCAACTAATGAAAAACTGTTTTTT
CASTHERATNEKLFF
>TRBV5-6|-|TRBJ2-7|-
TGTGCCAGCTCCCCAGGGATTCAACCCTACGAGCAGTACTTC
CASSPGIQPYEQYF
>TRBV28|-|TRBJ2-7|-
TGTGCCAGCAGTTCCGCGCGGGGAGACTACGGGCAGTACTTC
CASSSARGDYGQYF
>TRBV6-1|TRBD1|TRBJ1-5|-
TGTGCCAGCACATGGACAGGGTTTAATCAGCCCCAGCATTTT
CASTWTGFNQPQHF
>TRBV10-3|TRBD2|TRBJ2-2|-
TGTGCCATCAGCCCCACTAGCGGGAGAGAGACCGGGGAGCTGTTTTTT
CAISPTSGRETGELFF
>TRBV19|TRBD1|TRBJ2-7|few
TGTGCCAGTAGTATGCGGGACAGGGAGACCTACGAGCAGTACTTC
CASSMRDRETYEQYF
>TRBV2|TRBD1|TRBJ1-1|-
TGTGCCAGCAGTACACAGGGGGCGGTGAACACTGAAGCTTTCTTT
CASSTQGAVNTEAFF
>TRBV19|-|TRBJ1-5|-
TGTGCCAGTAGGCCCGCAGGACTAGCTCGTAATCAGCCCCAGCATTTT
CASRPAGLARNQPQHF
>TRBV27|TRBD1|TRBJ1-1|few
TGTGCCAGCAGGGACCGGACAGGGGAAATTTGGACAGCTTTCTTT
CASRDRTGEIWTAFF
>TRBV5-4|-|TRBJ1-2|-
TGTGCCAGCAGCTCCGTTGAGGGCTACACCTTC
CASSSVEGYTF
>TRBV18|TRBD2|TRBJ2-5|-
TGTGCCAGCTCACCAAGAGTAGCGGGGATTGGGGAGACCCAGTACTTC
CASSPRVAGIGETQYF
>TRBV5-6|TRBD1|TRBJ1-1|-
TGTGCCAGCAGCTCTGGGACAGGCGTTGAAGCTTTCTTT
CASSSGTGVEAFF
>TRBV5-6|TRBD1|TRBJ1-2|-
TGTGCCAGCAGCAAAGTCCCGGGACAGGGTTTATATGGCTACACCTTC
CASSKVPGQGLYGYTF
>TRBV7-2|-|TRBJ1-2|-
TGTGCCAGCAGCGCACAGGTTTCAAACTATGGCTACACCTTC
CASSAQVSNYGYTF
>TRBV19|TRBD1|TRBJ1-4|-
TGTGCCAGTAGAAACAGACAGGGTAATGAAAAACTGTTTTTT
CASRNRQGNEKLFF